The T cell receptor beta chain under discussion was sequenced for a study of blood T cell repertoires in COVID-19. Per germline, CDR1 MNHNS and CDR2 SASEGT. Trimming stripped 0 bases from V and 0 bases from J, with 9 bases between. The CDR3 is 15 residues long. Libraries were prepared by immunoSEQ multiplex PCR; TCRdb keeps only in-frame clonotypes and omits some of them. The sample lists fewer than 250,000 clones, around 87% occurring once. This clone was recorded a few times. The TCR sequence derives from a woman aged 40 to 49 in a cohort exposed to, infected with or recovered from COVID-19 (not recorded which). The chain combines TRBV6-1 with TRBJ2-7, with D perhaps TRBD1 (6 bases). Material: PBMCs or T cells enriched from blood (not recorded which). The CDR3 DNA sequence: TGTGCCAGCAGTGAAGCGCTGACAGGCTCCTACGAGCAGTACTTC. Translation: CASSEALTGSYEQYF.